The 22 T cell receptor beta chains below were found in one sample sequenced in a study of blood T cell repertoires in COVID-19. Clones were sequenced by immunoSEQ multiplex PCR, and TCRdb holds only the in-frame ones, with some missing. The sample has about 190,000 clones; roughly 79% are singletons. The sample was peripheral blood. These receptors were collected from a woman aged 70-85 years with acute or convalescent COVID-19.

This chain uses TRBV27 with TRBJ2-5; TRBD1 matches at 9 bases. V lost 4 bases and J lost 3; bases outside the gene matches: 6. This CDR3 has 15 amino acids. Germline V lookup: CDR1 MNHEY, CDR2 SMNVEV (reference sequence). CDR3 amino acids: CASSYRGQKEETQYF. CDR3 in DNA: TGTGCCAGCAGTTACAGGGGGCAAAAGGAAGAGACCCAGTACTTC.

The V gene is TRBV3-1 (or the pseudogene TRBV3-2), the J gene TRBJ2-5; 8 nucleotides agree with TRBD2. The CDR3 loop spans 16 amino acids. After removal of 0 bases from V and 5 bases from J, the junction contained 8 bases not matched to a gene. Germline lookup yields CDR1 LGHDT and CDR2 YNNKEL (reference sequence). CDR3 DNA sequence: TGTGCCAGCAGCCAAGATATAGCGGGACGGGAGGAGACCCAGTACTTC. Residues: CASSQDIAGREETQYF.

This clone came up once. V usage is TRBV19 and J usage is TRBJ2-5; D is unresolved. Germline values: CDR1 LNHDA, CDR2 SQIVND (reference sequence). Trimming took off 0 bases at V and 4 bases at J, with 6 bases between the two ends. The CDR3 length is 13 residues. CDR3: CASSIEPRETQYF. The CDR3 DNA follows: TGTGCCAGTAGTATAGAGCCCAGAGAGACCCAGTACTTC.

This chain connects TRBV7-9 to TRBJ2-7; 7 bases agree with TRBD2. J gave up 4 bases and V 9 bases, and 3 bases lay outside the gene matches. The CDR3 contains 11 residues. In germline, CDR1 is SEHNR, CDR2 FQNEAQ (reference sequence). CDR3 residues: CARLARYEQYF. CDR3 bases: TGTGCCAGACTAGCGAGATACGAGCAGTACTTC.

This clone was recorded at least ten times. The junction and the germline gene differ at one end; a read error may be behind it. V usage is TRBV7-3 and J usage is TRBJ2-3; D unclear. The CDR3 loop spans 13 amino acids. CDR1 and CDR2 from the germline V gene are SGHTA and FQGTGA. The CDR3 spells CASSLTLRDTQYF. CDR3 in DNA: TGTGCCAGCAGCCTAACCCTTCGGGATACGCAGTATTTT.

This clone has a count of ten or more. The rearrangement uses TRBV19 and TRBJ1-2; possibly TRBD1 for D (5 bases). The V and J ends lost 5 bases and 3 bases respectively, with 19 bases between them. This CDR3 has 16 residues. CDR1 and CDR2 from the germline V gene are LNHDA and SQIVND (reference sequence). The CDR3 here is CASSSTGGLRDYGYTF. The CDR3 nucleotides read TGTGCCAGTAGTTCCACGGGGGGACTGAGGGACTATGGCTACACCTTC.

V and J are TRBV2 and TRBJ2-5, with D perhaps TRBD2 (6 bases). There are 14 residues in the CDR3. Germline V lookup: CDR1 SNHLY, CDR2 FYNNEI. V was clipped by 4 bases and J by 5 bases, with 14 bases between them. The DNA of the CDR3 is TGTGCCAGCAGTGGGAGGGTCCGTGGGGAGACCCAGTACTTC. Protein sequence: CASSGRVRGETQYF. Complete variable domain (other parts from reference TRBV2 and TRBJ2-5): EPEVTQTPSHQVTQMGQEVILRCVPISNHLYFYWYRQILGQKVEFLVSFYNNEISEKSEIFDDQFSVERPDGSNFTLKIRSTKLEDSAMYFCASSGRVRGETQYFGPGTRLLVL.

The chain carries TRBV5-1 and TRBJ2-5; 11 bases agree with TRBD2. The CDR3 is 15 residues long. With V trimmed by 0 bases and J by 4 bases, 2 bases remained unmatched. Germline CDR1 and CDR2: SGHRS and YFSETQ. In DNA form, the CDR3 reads TGCGCCAGCAGCTTGGGTCTAGCGGGAGGAGAGACCCAGTACTTC. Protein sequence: CASSLGLAGGETQYF.

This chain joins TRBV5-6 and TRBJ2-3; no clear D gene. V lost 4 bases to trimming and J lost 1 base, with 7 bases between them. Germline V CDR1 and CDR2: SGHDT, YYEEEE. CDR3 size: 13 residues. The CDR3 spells CASSATGTDTQYF. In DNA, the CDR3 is TGTGCCAGCAGCGCCACAGGCACAGATACGCAGTATTTT.

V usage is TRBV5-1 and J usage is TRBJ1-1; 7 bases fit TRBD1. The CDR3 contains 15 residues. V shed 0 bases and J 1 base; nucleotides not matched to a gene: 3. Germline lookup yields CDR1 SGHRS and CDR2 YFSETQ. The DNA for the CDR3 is TGCGCCAGCAGCTTGGATAGGACAGGGAACACTGAAGCTTTCTTT. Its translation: CASSLDRTGNTEAFF.

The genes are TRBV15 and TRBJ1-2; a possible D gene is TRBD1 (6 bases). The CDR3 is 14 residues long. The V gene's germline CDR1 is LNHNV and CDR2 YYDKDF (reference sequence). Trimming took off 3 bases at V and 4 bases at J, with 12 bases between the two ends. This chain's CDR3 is CATSRTTGSYGYTF. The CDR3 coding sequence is TGTGCCACCAGCAGGACGACAGGCTCCTATGGCTACACCTTC.

The CDR3 reads CASSVEGGQMNTEAFF. Here the CDR3 DNA reads TGTGCCAGCAGCGTAGAAGGAGGACAGATGAACACTGAAGCTTTCTTT. J is TRBJ1-1 and V is TRBV9; tentatively, D is TRBD1 (6 bases). CDR3 length: 16 residues. Germline CDR1 and CDR2: SGDLS and YYNGEE. V lost 0 bases and J 0 bases, leaving 12 bases between the germline ends.

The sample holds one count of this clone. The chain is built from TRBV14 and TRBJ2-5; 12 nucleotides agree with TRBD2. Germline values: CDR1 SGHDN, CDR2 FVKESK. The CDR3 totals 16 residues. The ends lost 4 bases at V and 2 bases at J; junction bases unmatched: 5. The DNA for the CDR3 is TGTGCCAGCAGCCCAGGACTAGCGGGAACTCAAGAGACCCAGTACTTC. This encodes CASSPGLAGTQETQYF.

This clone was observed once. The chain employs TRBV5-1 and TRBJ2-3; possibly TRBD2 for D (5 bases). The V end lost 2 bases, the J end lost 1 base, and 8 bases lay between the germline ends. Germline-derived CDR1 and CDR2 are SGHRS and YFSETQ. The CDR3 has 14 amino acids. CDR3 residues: CASSLGGGTDTQYF. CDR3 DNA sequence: TGCGCCAGCAGCTTAGGAGGCGGCACAGATACGCAGTATTTT.

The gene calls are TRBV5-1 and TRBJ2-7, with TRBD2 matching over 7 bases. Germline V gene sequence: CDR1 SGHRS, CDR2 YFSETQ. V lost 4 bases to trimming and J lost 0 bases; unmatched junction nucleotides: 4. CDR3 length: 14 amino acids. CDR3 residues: CASSGGGLSYEQYF. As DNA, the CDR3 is TGCGCCAGCAGCGGGGGGGGACTCTCCTACGAGCAGTACTTC.

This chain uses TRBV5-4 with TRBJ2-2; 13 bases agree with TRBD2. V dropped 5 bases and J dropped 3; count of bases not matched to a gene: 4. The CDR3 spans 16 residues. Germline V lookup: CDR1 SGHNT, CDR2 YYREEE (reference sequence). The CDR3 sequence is CASRSGTSGDTGELFF. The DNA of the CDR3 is TGTGCCAGCAGAAGTGGGACTAGCGGGGACACCGGGGAGCTGTTTTTT.

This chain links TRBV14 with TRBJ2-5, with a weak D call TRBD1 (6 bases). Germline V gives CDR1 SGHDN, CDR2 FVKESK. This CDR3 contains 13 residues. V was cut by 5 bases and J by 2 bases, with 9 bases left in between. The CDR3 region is CASSLDRQETQYF. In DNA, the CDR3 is TGTGCCAGCAGCTTGGACAGACAAGAGACCCAGTACTTC.

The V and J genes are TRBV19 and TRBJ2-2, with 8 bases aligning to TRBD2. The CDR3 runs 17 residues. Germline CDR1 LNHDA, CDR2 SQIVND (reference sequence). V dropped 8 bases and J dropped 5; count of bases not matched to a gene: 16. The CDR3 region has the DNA TGTGCCAGTCAAGACGGGAGGGCCTCAGTAAGGACCGGGGAGCTGTTTTTT. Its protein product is CASQDGRASVRTGELFF.

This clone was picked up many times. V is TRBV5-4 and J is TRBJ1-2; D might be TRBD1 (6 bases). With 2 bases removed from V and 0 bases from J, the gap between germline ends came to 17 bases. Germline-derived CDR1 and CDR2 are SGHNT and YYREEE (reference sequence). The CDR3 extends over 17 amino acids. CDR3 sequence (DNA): TGTGCCAGCAGCTTTTACAGGGCTAATACTGCTAACTATGGCTACACCTTC. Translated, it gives CASSFYRANTANYGYTF.

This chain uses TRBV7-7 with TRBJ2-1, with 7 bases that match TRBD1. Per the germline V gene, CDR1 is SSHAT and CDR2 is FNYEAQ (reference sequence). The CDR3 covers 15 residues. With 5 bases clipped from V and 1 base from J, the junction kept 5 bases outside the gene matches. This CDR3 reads CASSRDRASYNEQFF. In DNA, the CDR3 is TGTGCCAGCAGCCGTGACAGGGCTTCCTACAATGAGCAGTTCTTC.

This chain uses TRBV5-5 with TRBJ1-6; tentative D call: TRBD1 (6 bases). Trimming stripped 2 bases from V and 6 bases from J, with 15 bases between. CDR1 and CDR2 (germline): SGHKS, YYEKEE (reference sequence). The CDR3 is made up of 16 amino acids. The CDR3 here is CASSFRGALGNSPLHF. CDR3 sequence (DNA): TGTGCCAGCAGCTTTCGGGGGGCGCTTGGTAATTCACCCCTCCACTTT.

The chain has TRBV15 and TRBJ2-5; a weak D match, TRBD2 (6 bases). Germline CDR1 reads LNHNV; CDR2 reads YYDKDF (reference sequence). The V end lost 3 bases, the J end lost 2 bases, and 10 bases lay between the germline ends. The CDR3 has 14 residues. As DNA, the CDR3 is TGTGCCACCAGCAGGCCTGGGGGGCAAGAGACCCAGTACTTC. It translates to CATSRPGGQETQYF.